This TCR beta chain was sequenced for a study of T cells in women clearing cervical HPV infection. CDR3 length equals 16 residues. Unmatched junction bases numbered 8, after V lost 0 bases and J lost 6 bases. Germline values: CDR1 SNHLY, CDR2 FYNNEI. Profiling relied on immunoSEQ multiplex PCR, and the TCRdb table lists in-frame clones only, not all of them. This repertoire comprises about 29,000 clones; its ten largest clones make up 2.8%. On this clone: The read terminates 3 residues ahead of where the CDR3 ends, so the germline J gene completes it.

What was sequenced was blood buffy coat. The source is a woman between 18 and 70 years old with a cervical HPV16 infection that either progressed to CIN3+ or cleared (not recorded which). The chain recombines TRBV2 with TRBJ1-2, with 9 nucleotides matching TRBD1. CDR3 residues: CASSEAPGQGGDGYTF. Partial CDR3 DNA: TGTGCCAGCAGTGAAGCGCCGGGACAGGGTGGGGATGGC.